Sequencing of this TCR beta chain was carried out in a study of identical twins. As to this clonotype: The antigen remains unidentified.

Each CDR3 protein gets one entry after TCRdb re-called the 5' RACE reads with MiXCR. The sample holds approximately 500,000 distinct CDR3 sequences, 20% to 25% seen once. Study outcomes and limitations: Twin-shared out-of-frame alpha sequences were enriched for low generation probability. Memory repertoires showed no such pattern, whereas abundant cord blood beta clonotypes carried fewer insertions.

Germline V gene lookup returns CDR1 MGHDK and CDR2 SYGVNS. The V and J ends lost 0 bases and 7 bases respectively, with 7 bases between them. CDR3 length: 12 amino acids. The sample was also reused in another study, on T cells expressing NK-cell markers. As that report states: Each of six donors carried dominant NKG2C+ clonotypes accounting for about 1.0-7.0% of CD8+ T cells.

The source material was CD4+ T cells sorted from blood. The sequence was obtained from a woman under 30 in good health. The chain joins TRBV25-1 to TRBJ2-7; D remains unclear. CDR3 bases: TGTGCCAGCAGTGAATATACACGAGAGCAGTACTTC. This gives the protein CASSEYTREQYF.